The 11 T cell receptor beta chains below all came from one sample that was sequenced in a study of spatial heterogeneity in lung cancer. These receptors' targets are unknown. Study findings and constraints: In tumors, expanded intratumoral alpha and beta TCR counts tracked mutation counts.

The time point: sample taken at primary tumor resection. TCRdb re-analysed the 5' RACE reads in MiXCR, keeping a single row per CDR3 protein. The table has around 26,000 distinct CDR3 sequences, more than 8% seen once. The material sequenced was lung tumor tissue, taken at surgery. The receptors stem from a male donor with early-stage non-small cell lung cancer.

This clonotype was detected ten times or more. The J gene is TRBJ2-7, the V gene TRBV7-8; unclear D gene. V lost 6 bases to trimming and J lost 4 bases, with 13 bases between them. The CDR3 length is 13 residues. Germline V gene lookup returns CDR1 SGHVS and CDR2 FQNEAQ. In nucleotides, the CDR3 is TGTGCCAGCAGTTCCGGGCCGAATTACGAGCAGTACTTC. It is translated as CASSSGPNYEQYF.

This clonotype is termed medium-sized (0.01 to 0.1%). The rearrangement joins TRBV7-9 to TRBJ2-3, with D unclear. This CDR3 has 15 residues. Germline values: CDR1 SEHNR, CDR2 FQNEAQ (reference sequence). V was trimmed by 11 bases and J by 4 bases, leaving 22 bases between them. The CDR3 reads CAQPMGSGKADTQYF. CDR3 coding DNA: TGTGCCCAACCGATGGGGTCAGGCAAGGCAGATACGCAGTATTTT.

This clonotype has only a few counts. The chain joins TRBV6-6 to TRBJ1-5, with a possible D match to TRBD1 (5 bases). Trimming pared 6 bases from V and 7 bases from J, leaving 16 bases between. The CDR3 has 14 amino acids. Germline V gene data show CDR1 as MNHNY and CDR2 as SVGAGI (reference sequence). CDR3 in DNA: TGTGCCAGCAGAGGGACGGTGTTAGGGCAGCCCCAGCATTTT. Amino acid sequence: CASRGTVLGQPQHF.

This clonotype is deemed medium-sized. V usage is TRBV28 and J usage is TRBJ2-3, with D perhaps matching TRBD2 (6 bases). This CDR3 region has 14 residues. Germline CDR1 is MDHEN and CDR2 is SYDVKM. The V gene lost 6 bases and the J gene lost 6 bases, with 16 bases spanning the gap. CDR3 DNA sequence: TGTGCCAGCAGCCTTCTGGGAGGAGGGGATACGCAGTATTTT. Its protein is CASSLLGGGDTQYF.

This clonotype came up many times. The V and J genes are TRBV7-9 and TRBJ2-1; tentatively, D is TRBD2 (5 bases). V was pared by 8 bases and J by 8 bases, with 13 bases between. This CDR3 has 12 amino acids. Germline CDR1 is SEHNR and CDR2 is FQNEAQ (reference sequence). The CDR3, as DNA: TGTGCCAGCCCCTCGGACTTCGATGAGCAGTTCTTC. This translates into CASPSDFDEQFF.

This clonotype was counted only a few times. V is TRBV6-6 and J is TRBJ1-4; no definite D call. Trimming took off 7 bases at V and 5 bases at J, with 14 bases between the two ends. Germline V lookup: CDR1 MNHNY, CDR2 SVGAGI (reference sequence). The length of the CDR3 is 14 residues. CDR3 amino acids: CASIHFLGNEKLFF. Written as DNA, the CDR3 is TGTGCCAGCATCCACTTCCTGGGAAATGAAAAACTGTTTTTT.

In its sample, this clonotype was seen a few times. V usage is TRBV6-5 and J usage is TRBJ2-7, with 10 bases lining up with TRBD2. The germline CDR1 and CDR2 sequences are MNHEY and SVGAGI. The CDR3 length is 14 residues. V trimming: 6 bases; J trimming: 0 bases; junction bases outside the gene matches: 2. The CDR3 nucleotides are TGTGCCAGCAGAATAGCGGGAGGCTCCTACGAGCAGTACTTC. This translates into CASRIAGGSYEQYF.

This clonotype was detected only a few times. CDR3 residues: CASSYKGQKQFF. The CDR3 nucleotides read TGTGCCAGCAGTTACAAGGGACAGAAGCAGTTCTTC. V gene TRBV6-2 or TRBV6-3 combines with J gene TRBJ2-1, with 7 bases that match TRBD1. The CDR3 covers 12 residues. J was trimmed by 11 bases and V by 2 bases; bases with no gene match: 3. CDR1 is MNHEY and CDR2 is SVGEGT in the germline V gene.

In this sample, this clonotype turned up many times. The V call is TRBV5-1, the J call TRBJ1-1; no reliable D call. This CDR3 contains 13 residues. With 0 bases removed from V and 1 base from J, the gap between germline ends came to 4 bases. CDR1 is SGHRS, CDR2 YFSETQ, per germline. The CDR3 sequence: CASSLVSNTEAFF. The CDR3 coding sequence is TGCGCCAGCAGCTTGGTGTCGAACACTGAAGCTTTCTTT.

This clonotype was seen a few times. This sequence joins TRBV3-1 and TRBJ2-4; TRBD2 is a possible D gene (6 bases). From germline, CDR1 is LGHDT and CDR2 YNNKEL (reference sequence). CDR3 length: 17 amino acids. Between the trimmed V and J ends, which lost 4 bases and 2 bases, there was a span of 18 bases. The CDR3 protein is CASSLRREKNPKNIQYF. The CDR3 bases are TGTGCCAGCAGCCTGCGGAGGGAGAAGAATCCCAAAAACATTCAGTACTTC.

CDR3 in amino acids: CASSLVGEQAGEYF. The CDR3 coding sequence is TGTGCCAGCAGCTTGGTGGGGGAGCAGGCCGGGGAGTACTTC. The rearrangement links TRBV5-4 to TRBJ2-7; D possibly matches TRBD1 or TRBD2 (5 bases each). The CDR3 length is 14 residues. In germline, CDR1 is SGHNT, CDR2 YYREEE (reference sequence). Deletions cut 0 bases from V and 11 bases from J, with 18 bases between.